A single sample gave rise to the 13 T cell receptor beta chains below, sequenced in a study of T cells in Graves' hyperthyroidism and ophthalmopathy. Regions amplified from RNA transcripts were the TCR beta CDR3 regions. The study used the HTBI primer set for a first-round RT-PCR of the TCR CDR3. Using its own MiXCR run on the multiplex PCR reads, TCRdb lists one record per CDR3 protein. The sample carries nearly 750,000 distinct CDR3 sequences, 30% to 40% recorded once. The sample was blood. Receptors were obtained from a middle-aged woman with Graves' hyperthyroidism.

The chain combines TRBV15 with TRBJ1-1; TRBD1 is a possible D gene (6 bases). The CDR3 has 14 residues. Germline CDR1 LNHNV, CDR2 YYDKDF (reference sequence). Here the CDR3 reads CAITSGRGNTEAFF. Written as DNA, the CDR3 is TGTGCTATCACCTCTGGCAGGGGGAACACTGAAGCTTTCTTT. The variable domain in full, with the rest retrieved from reference TRBV15 and TRBJ1-1, is DAMVIQNPRYQVTQFGKPVTLSCSQTLNHNVMYWYQQKSSQAPKLLFHYYDKDFNNEADTPDNFQSRRPNTSFCFLDIRSPGLGDTAMYLCAITSGRGNTEAFFGQGTRLTVV.

On this clonotype: This may be a read error, as it is one base from a much larger clone. The chain is built from TRBV9 and TRBJ1-5; D perhaps matches TRBD1 (6 bases). CDR1 SGDLS and CDR2 YYNGEE come from the germline V gene. This CDR3 is built from 15 residues. The CDR3 spells CASSVDGTQYQPRHF. The CDR3 nucleotides are TGTGCCAGCAGCGTAGACGGGACACAATATCAGCCCCGGCATTTT.

This chain connects TRBV10-3 to TRBJ1-5, with D unclear. V lost 8 bases and J 2 bases, leaving 7 bases between the germline ends. Germline CDR1 and CDR2: ENHRY and SYGVKD. The CDR3 runs to 12 residues. The CDR3 coding sequence is TGTGCCATCCTGGGCGGCAATCAGCCCCAGCATTTT. Translated: CAILGGNQPQHF.

V and J are TRBV12-3 or TRBV12-4 and TRBJ2-7; 10 bases fit TRBD1. The CDR3 loop spans 13 amino acids. V lost 5 bases to trimming and J lost 7 bases; unmatched junction nucleotides: 5. CDR3 protein: CASSIRTGGEQYF. The CDR3 DNA is TGTGCCAGCAGTATCAGGACAGGGGGGGAGCAGTACTTC.

This chain connects TRBV20-1 to TRBJ1-1; tentatively, D is TRBD1 (5 bases). Germline-derived CDR1 and CDR2 are DFQATT and SNEGSKA (reference sequence). CDR3 length: 14 amino acids. The V end lost 5 bases, the J end lost 1 base, and 14 bases lay between the germline ends. For the CDR3, the DNA is TGCAGTGCTGCACGATCGGGGGGGAACACTGAAGCTTTCTTT. Its protein is CSAARSGGNTEAFF.

This clonotype was picked up many times. The chain uses TRBV19 and TRBJ1-1, with no clear D. CDR1 LNHDA and CDR2 SQIVND come from the germline V gene (reference sequence). V lost 3 bases and J 0 bases, leaving 8 bases between the germline ends. The CDR3 covers 14 residues. The CDR3 region is CASSIRAMNTEAFF. The CDR3 DNA is TGTGCCAGTAGTATCCGGGCCATGAACACTGAAGCTTTCTTT.

This sequence joins TRBV15 and TRBJ1-2, with D perhaps matching TRBD1 (5 bases). This CDR3 is 14 amino acids long. From germline, CDR1 is LNHNV and CDR2 YYDKDF (reference sequence). Trimming left V 3 bases short and J 6 bases short, with 14 bases between. The CDR3 bases are TGTGCCACCAGCAGTGAAGGGACGGTAGATGGCTACACCTTC. Translated, it gives CATSSEGTVDGYTF.

This chain uses TRBV12-3 or TRBV12-4 with TRBJ1-5; TRBD1 might be the D (5 bases). Trimming left V 2 bases short and J 2 bases short, with 13 bases between. This CDR3 comprises 16 residues. The CDR3 sequence: CASSLRGGGGNQPQHF. In DNA form, the CDR3 reads TGTGCCAGCAGTTTAAGGGGTGGGGGAGGCAATCAGCCCCAGCATTTT.

This rearrangement joins TRBV2 to TRBJ1-3; D gene uncertain. V lost 3 bases, J lost 0 bases, and 12 bases lay in between. This CDR3 comprises 16 residues. Germline V gene sequence: CDR1 SNHLY, CDR2 FYNNEI. The CDR3 DNA is TGTGCCAGCAGTGACTCGACTGGAACCTCTGGAAACACCATATATTTT. This sequence encodes CASSDSTGTSGNTIYF.

The chain combines TRBV7-9 with TRBJ1-1; 7 bases match TRBD1. This CDR3 region has 14 residues. CDR1 and CDR2 (germline): SEHNR, FQNEAQ (reference sequence). After removal of 5 bases from V and 2 bases from J, the junction contained 5 bases not matched to a gene. The CDR3 is CASSPGTDNTEAFF. The CDR3 nucleotides read TGTGCCAGCAGCCCTGGGACAGACAACACTGAAGCTTTCTTT.

V usage is TRBV12-5 and J usage is TRBJ1-1; D not certain. The CDR3 loop spans 11 amino acids. Between the trimmed V and J ends, which lost 4 bases and 2 bases, there was a span of 2 bases. The germline V gene has CDR1 LGHNT and CDR2 FRNRAP. The CDR3: CASGYNTEAFF. The DNA of the CDR3 is TGTGCTAGTGGTTATAACACTGAAGCTTTCTTT.

The chain recombines TRBV24-1 with TRBJ2-3, with 7 nucleotides matching TRBD2. CDR1 and CDR2 (germline): KGHDR, SFDVKD. This CDR3 comprises 15 residues. V lost 8 bases, J lost 3 bases, and 10 bases stayed unmatched. CDR3 in amino acids: CATIKAGGSTDTQYF. CDR3 nucleotides: TGTGCCACCATCAAGGCCGGGGGGTCAACAGATACGCAGTATTTT.

The chain combines TRBV20-1 with TRBJ2-5; D is perhaps TRBD2 (5 bases). Germline V gene data show CDR1 as DFQATT and CDR2 as SNEGSKA (reference sequence). The CDR3 contains 12 residues. The V end was cut by 6 bases, the J end by 9 bases, with 17 bases between. The CDR3 here is CSARRSNQPQYF. The CDR3 nucleotides are TGCAGTGCAAGGAGGAGCAATCAGCCCCAGTACTTC.